This is a list of T cell receptor beta chains from one sample in a study of blood T cell repertoires in COVID-19. Profiling relied on immunoSEQ multiplex PCR, and the TCRdb table lists in-frame clones only, not all of them. The table has 95,000 to 110,000 clones, approximately 84% seen once. Sequenced material: peripheral blood. The receptor source for this set is a human donor in a cohort sampled during active COVID-19. Each CDR3 is given with its conserved first and last residue. A D gene is named only where the DNA matches it firmly. Clone size appears in some rows only: once, few, many, or a class for an expanded clone.

clone_size d_call j_call v_call cdr3_aa cdr3_nt
. . TRBJ2-1 TRBV6-5 CASRHAHEQFF TGTGCCAGCAGACATGCCCATGAGCAGTTCTTC
. TRBD1 TRBJ2-2 TRBV6-1 CASSEWGQGNIGELFF TGTGCCAGCAGTGAATGGGGACAGGGGAATATCGGGGAGCTGTTTTTT
. TRBD1 TRBJ2-2 TRBV10-3 CAINSRGTVNTGELFF TGTGCCATCAATTCGAGGGGGACAGTAAACACCGGGGAGCTGTTTTTT
. . TRBJ1-2 TRBV19 CASGPTDYGYTF TGTGCCAGTGGTCCAACAGACTATGGCTACACCTTC
. TRBD2 TRBJ2-5 TRBV3-1/TRBV3-2 CASSQRGGLSTQYF TGTGCCAGCAGCCAGCGGGGGGGCCTTTCGACCCAGTACTTC
. TRBD1 TRBJ1-3 TRBV5-1 CASSLGGGAVGNTIYF TGCGCCAGCAGCTTGGGAGGGGGCGCGGTTGGAAACACCATATATTTT
once TRBD1 TRBJ1-2 TRBV12-5 CASGQQGTEGYTF TGTGCTAGTGGTCAACAGGGGACGGAGGGCTACACCTTC
once . TRBJ1-5 TRBV5-1 CASSLGGGDNQPQHF TGCGCCAGCAGCTTGGGGGGGGGAGACAATCAGCCCCAGCATTTT
. TRBD2 TRBJ2-1 TRBV27 CASSRTSGGTKFYNEQFF TGTGCCAGCAGTAGGACTAGCGGGGGAACAAAATTCTACAATGAGCAGTTCTTC
. . TRBJ1-2 TRBV13 CASSLTGHPYGYTF TGTGCCAGCAGCTTAACGGGACACCCCTATGGCTACACCTTC
. . TRBJ1-2 TRBV7-9 CASSPGNYGYTF TGTGCCAGCAGCCCGGGAAACTATGGCTACACCTTC
. TRBD2 TRBJ2-3 TRBV5-6 CASSLVAGGTDTQYF TGTGCCAGCAGCTTGGTTGCGGGGGGCACAGATACGCAGTATTTT
. . TRBJ1-2 TRBV2 CASSEGVLRVNYGYTF TGTGCCAGCAGTGAAGGGGTTTTGCGGGTCAACTATGGCTACACCTTC
once . TRBJ1-4 TRBV19 CASSIGARFTVDEKLFF TGTGCCAGTAGTATTGGGGCTAGATTCACGGTGGATGAAAAACTGTTTTTT
. TRBD2 TRBJ2-1 TRBV7-9 CASSSPGLAGRGEQFF TGTGCCAGCAGCTCTCCGGGACTAGCGGGGAGAGGAGAGCAGTTCTTC
once TRBD1 TRBJ2-5 TRBV7-8 CASSLSGGSETQYF TGTGCCAGCAGCTTATCAGGGGGTAGTGAGACCCAGTACTTC
. . TRBJ2-7 TRBV27 CASSFTVLPVYEQYF TGTGCCAGCAGTTTTACGGTTTTGCCGGTTTACGAGCAGTACTTC
few . TRBJ1-3 TRBV6-1 CASSEQSGNTIYF TGTGCCAGCAGTGAGCAGTCTGGAAACACCATATATTTT
. TRBD2 TRBJ2-3 TRBV7-2 CASSLPGERGALATDTQYF TGTGCCAGCAGCCTCCCCGGGGAGCGGGGGGCCCTAGCAACAGATACGCAGTATTTT
. . TRBJ1-1 TRBV19 CASRSGNTEAFF TGTGCCAGTAGGTCGGGGAACACTGAAGCTTTCTTT
. . TRBJ2-1 TRBV25-1 CASSEYRGGRQDYNEQFF TGTGCCAGCAGTGAATATAGGGGGGGGAGACAGGACTACAATGAGCAGTTCTTC
. . TRBJ2-3 TRBV16 CASSLVSQDTQYF TGTGCCAGCAGCCTTGTGAGTCAAGATACGCAGTATTTT
. . TRBJ2-2 TRBV2 CAAQGGQNTGELFF TGTGCCGCCCAGGGGGGTCAGAACACCGGGGAGCTGTTTTTT
. . TRBJ1-2 TRBV19 CASSIQPGENYGYTF TGTGCCAGTAGTATTCAGCCAGGGGAGAACTATGGCTACACCTTC
. TRBD1 TRBJ1-2 TRBV7-2 CASSSGQAGGYTF TGTGCCAGCAGCTCTGGACAGGCGGGGGGCTACACCTTC
. TRBD1 TRBJ1-2 TRBV4-1 CASSHPGTEANYGYTF TGCGCCAGCAGCCACCCCGGGACAGAAGCTAACTATGGCTACACCTTC
few . TRBJ2-3 TRBV10-3 CAINRSPGQATDTQYF TGTGCCATCAATCGGTCCCCAGGACAAGCCACAGATACGCAGTATTTT
. . TRBJ2-7 TRBV6-1 CASSELSYEQYF TGTGCCAGCAGTGAACTGTCCTACGAGCAGTACTTC
. . TRBJ1-6 TRBV15 CATSRDLGESGSPLHF TGTGCCACCAGCAGAGATCTCGGGGAGTCTGGTTCACCCCTCCACTTT
. TRBD1 TRBJ2-7 TRBV27 CASSLFGTGPTYEQYF TGTGCCAGCAGTTTATTCGGGACAGGGCCAACCTACGAGCAGTACTTC
. . TRBJ2-7 TRBV12-5 CASGLSGSYEQYF TGTGCTAGTGGTTTGTCGGGTTCCTACGAGCAGTACTTC
. . TRBJ1-5 TRBV19 CASSIRGGADQPQHF TGTGCCAGTAGTATAAGAGGTGGGGCCGATCAGCCCCAGCATTTT
once TRBD2 TRBJ2-2 TRBV5-4 CASSAPGGGSTGELFF TGTGCCAGCAGCGCTCCGGGGGGAGGGAGCACCGGGGAGCTGTTTTTT
. . TRBJ1-1 TRBV18 CASSPSGDTEAFF TGTGCCAGCTCACCATCGGGTGACACTGAAGCTTTCTTT
few . TRBJ2-5 TRBV11-2 CASSPFQGTQYF TGTGCCAGCAGCCCCTTTCAGGGGACCCAGTACTTC
few . TRBJ1-1 TRBV18 CASSPSWGRAFF TGTGCCAGCTCGCCTTCTTGGGGGCGGGCTTTCTTT
. . TRBJ2-5 TRBV5-1 CASSLQETQYF TGCGCCAGCAGCCTCCAAGAGACCCAGTACTTC
. . TRBJ1-5 TRBV12-3/TRBV12-4 CASSFGSNQPQHF TGTGCCAGCAGTTTCGGTAGCAATCAGCCCCAGCATTTT
. . TRBJ2-1 TRBV3-1/TRBV3-2 CASSQGAGSYNEQFF TGTGCCAGCAGCCAGGGGGCTGGGTCCTACAATGAGCAGTTCTTC
. TRBD2 TRBJ2-1 TRBV6-2/TRBV6-3 CASSLLAGVGFF TGTGCCAGCAGTTTACTAGCGGGGGTCGGGTTCTTC
. TRBD1 TRBJ2-2 TRBV3-1/TRBV3-2 CASSLIIQGSGELFF TGTGCCAGCAGCCTCATAATACAGGGGTCCGGGGAGCTGTTTTTT
once TRBD1 TRBJ1-2 TRBV12-3/TRBV12-4 CASTRDRASGYTF TGTGCCAGCACTAGGGACAGGGCTTCGGGCTACACCTTC
. TRBD2 TRBJ2-2 TRBV3-1/TRBV3-2 CASSPGRGGTGELFF TGTGCCAGCAGCCCCGGCCGCGGGGGGACCGGGGAGCTGTTTTTT